Sequencing of this T cell receptor beta chain was carried out in a study of blood T cell repertoires in COVID-19. Whole-study context: The samples span acute and convalescent COVID-19 from the United States, Italy and Spain. PBMCs, B-cell-depleted T cells, or T cells provided the cDNA or gDNA that made up the material.

Germline CDR1 SGHDT, CDR2 YYEEEE. J lost 2 bases, V lost 2 bases, and 3 bases had no gene match. The CDR3 is made up of 16 amino acids. Original processing notes: Reference gene primer amplification in the assay estimated nucleated cell counts. The table came from immunoSEQ multiplex PCR; TCRdb's copy has only in-frame clones and leaves some out. V and J calls and clone size follow that table, whereas D and trimming were derived from the DNA. Altogether over 250,000 clones are present, approximately 90% being singletons, with the ten largest covering 2% to 2.5%. This rearrangement joins TRBV5-6 to TRBJ1-6, with 8 bases identical to TRBD1. Sequencing was performed on peripheral blood. The receptor comes from a woman between 25 and 40 years old with COVID-19, enrolled during active disease. The CDR3 sequence: CASSFSDRAYNSPLHF. DNA for the CDR3: TGTGCCAGCAGCTTCTCGGACAGGGCCTATAATTCACCCCTCCACTTT.